The T cell receptor beta chain described here comes from a study of blood T cell repertoires in COVID-19. Study at large: Samples came from the United States, Italy and Spain, spanning acute and convalescent COVID-19.

CDR3 length equals 14 residues. V was clipped by 4 bases and J by 0 bases, with 9 bases between them. CDR1 and CDR2 from the germline V gene are SGHKS and YYEKEE (reference sequence). Per the original data handling: Researchers report that nucleated cell counts were estimated from reference gene primer amplification. The table came from immunoSEQ multiplex PCR; TCRdb's copy has only in-frame clones and leaves some out. V, J and clone size were drawn from that table, and D and trimming were deduced from the DNA. Of roughly 32,000 clones in the sample, 80% to 90% are singletons; the top ten hold about 5.9%.

Specimen: peripheral blood. The chain links TRBV5-5 to TRBJ2-3; TRBD1 might be the D (6 bases). This clonotype was obtained from a woman of 80 years or more with active or convalescent COVID-19. CDR3 DNA sequence: TGTGCCAGCAGCCCGGGACATAGCACAGATACGCAGTATTTT. It yields the protein CASSPGHSTDTQYF.